The subject of this entry is one T cell receptor beta chain. These data belong to a study of blood T cell repertoires in COVID-19. Study summary: Material from acute and convalescent COVID-19 was sourced from the United States, Italy and Spain. PBMCs, B-cell-depleted T cells, or T cells were the source of the cDNA or gDNA that made up the material.

In the authors' methods: From reference gene primer amplification, estimates of nucleated cell counts were derived. Some clones are missing from TCRdb's copy, which holds only in-frame ones; the method was immunoSEQ multiplex PCR. The DNA was the basis for D and trimming; V, J and clone size are from that table. This sample has under 200,000 clones, with just over 85% found just once. This clonotype was sampled from a man in his sixties with acute or convalescent COVID-19. The sample comprised peripheral blood.

CDR3 region: CASSQGLYEQFF. CDR3 in DNA: TGTGCCAGCAGCCAAGGACTATATGAGCAGTTCTTC. The chain links TRBV3-1 (or the pseudogene TRBV3-2) to TRBJ2-1, with D tentatively TRBD2 (5 bases). The V end was cut by 1 base, the J end by 8 bases, with 6 bases between. CDR1 LGHDT and CDR2 YNNKEL come from the germline V gene (reference sequence). The CDR3 has 12 residues.